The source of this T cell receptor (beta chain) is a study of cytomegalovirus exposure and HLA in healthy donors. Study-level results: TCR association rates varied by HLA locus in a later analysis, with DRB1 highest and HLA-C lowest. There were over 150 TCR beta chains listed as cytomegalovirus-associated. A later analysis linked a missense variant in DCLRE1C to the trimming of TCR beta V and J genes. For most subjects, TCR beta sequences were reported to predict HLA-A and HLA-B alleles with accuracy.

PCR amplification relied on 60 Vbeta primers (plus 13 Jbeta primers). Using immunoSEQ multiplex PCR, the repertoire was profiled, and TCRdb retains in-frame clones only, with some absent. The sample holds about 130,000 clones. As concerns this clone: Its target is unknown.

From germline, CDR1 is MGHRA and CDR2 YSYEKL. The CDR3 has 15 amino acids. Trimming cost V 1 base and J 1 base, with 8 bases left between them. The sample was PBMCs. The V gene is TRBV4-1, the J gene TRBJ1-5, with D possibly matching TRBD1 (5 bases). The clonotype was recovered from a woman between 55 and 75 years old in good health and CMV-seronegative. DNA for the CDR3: TGCGCCAGCAGCCAAGGGGCAGGGAGCAATCAGCCCCAGCATTTT. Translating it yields CASSQGAGSNQPQHF.